The rows below give T cell receptor beta chains drawn from one sample of a study of CXCR3-negative and CXCR3-positive naive CD8 T cells. After re-calling the 5' RACE reads, TCRdb lists one entry per CDR3 protein, DNA absent. Its clone listing holds some 50,000 distinct CDR3 sequences. Sequencing was carried out using naive CXCR3+ CD8+ T cells from blood. Source of these receptors: a human donor in good health. Some clones in this sample may be carry-over from other donors' samples. The CDR3 runs from the conserved cysteine through the conserved F or W.

V gene: TRBV3-1
J gene: TRBJ2-1
CDR3 protein: CASSPRPPISSYNEQFF

V gene: TRBV14
J gene: TRBJ2-2
CDR3 protein: CASSQDWLAVGELFF

V gene: TRBV12-3/TRBV12-4
J gene: TRBJ2-5
CDR3 protein: CASSQGETQYF

V gene: TRBV29-1
J gene: TRBJ2-5
CDR3 protein: CSVESGGLETQYF

V gene: TRBV14
J gene: TRBJ2-3
CDR3 protein: CASSQEPGADTQYF

V gene: TRBV12-3/TRBV12-4
J gene: TRBJ1-2
CDR3 protein: CASSFSPSGGYGYTF

V gene: TRBV6-5
J gene: TRBJ2-3
CDR3 protein: CASSNPLVLGEDTQYF

V gene: TRBV7-2
J gene: TRBJ1-5
CDR3 protein: CASSRDGYSNQPQHF

V gene: TRBV7-9
J gene: TRBJ2-2
CDR3 protein: CASSFRQGASTGELFF

V gene: TRBV9
J gene: TRBJ1-1
CDR3 protein: CASSPRGTWDTEAFF

V gene: TRBV27
J gene: TRBJ2-5
CDR3 protein: CASSADQRGGETQYF

V gene: TRBV29-1
J gene: TRBJ2-3
CDR3 protein: CSHRGIYTQYF

V gene: TRBV29-1
J gene: TRBJ2-1
CDR3 protein: CSVEEPSYRGFYNEQFF

V gene: TRBV10-1
J gene: TRBJ1-1
CDR3 protein: CASSGQAGRSTEAFF

V gene: TRBV12-3/TRBV12-4
J gene: TRBJ1-1
CDR3 protein: CASSAQGASTEAFF

V gene: TRBV5-1
J gene: TRBJ2-1
CDR3 protein: CASSFGAFQFF

V gene: TRBV7-9
J gene: TRBJ1-4
CDR3 protein: CASSSDRTQLFF

V gene: TRBV27
J gene: TRBJ1-1
CDR3 protein: CASTPQGARTEAFF

V gene: TRBV29-1
J gene: TRBJ2-7
CDR3 protein: CSVEDMVYEQYF

V gene: TRBV4-1
J gene: TRBJ1-5
CDR3 protein: CASSQVGQGYSQPQHF

V gene: TRBV29-1
J gene: TRBJ2-3
CDR3 protein: CSVVFGSPDTQYF

V gene: TRBV6-5
J gene: TRBJ2-5
CDR3 protein: CASNTEGLAETQYF

V gene: TRBV7-3
J gene: TRBJ2-1
CDR3 protein: CASTEGGYNEQFF

V gene: TRBV7-6
J gene: TRBJ2-7
CDR3 protein: CAGSSGLAVTYEQYF

V gene: TRBV29-1
J gene: TRBJ2-7
CDR3 protein: CSVEGETGEAYEQYF

V gene: TRBV5-1
J gene: TRBJ2-7
CDR3 protein: CASRDNTYEQYF

V gene: TRBV6-6
J gene: TRBJ2-7
CDR3 protein: CASKGGQTTYEQYF